The clone carrying this T cell receptor (beta chain) came up a few times. As yet, its antigen is unknown. These data originate in a study of molecular identifiers for immune sequencing clone quantification. In the sort, naive CD8 T cells were defined as CD8+CD4-CCR7+CD45RA+. Preparation methods for the bulk TCR libraries were those previously described, with listed TCR primers. TCRdb re-analysed the PCR reads in MiXCR, keeping a single row per CDR3 protein. The sample carries about 65,000 distinct CDR3 sequences, around a sixth recorded once. The trim removed 3 bases at V and 1 base at J, leaving 1 base unmatched. There are 15 residues in the CDR3. CDR1 is KGHDR, CDR2 SFDVKD, per germline. Study outcomes and limitations: Barcodes shared by identical TCR molecules could lead to underestimated sizes of highly expanded clones.

The chain uses TRBV24-1 and TRBJ1-2, with 10 positions matching TRBD1. This TCR came from a human donor in good health. Some libraries in this study had Jurkat cell RNA spiked in. Sequenced material: naive CD8+ T cells from blood, with Jurkat cell RNA spiked in. The subset was: FACS-sorted CD8+CD4-CCR7+CD45RA+ naive T cells. In nucleotides, the CDR3 is TGTGCCACCAGTGATAGGACAGGGGGTAACTATGGCTACACCTTC. This sequence encodes CATSDRTGGNYGYTF.